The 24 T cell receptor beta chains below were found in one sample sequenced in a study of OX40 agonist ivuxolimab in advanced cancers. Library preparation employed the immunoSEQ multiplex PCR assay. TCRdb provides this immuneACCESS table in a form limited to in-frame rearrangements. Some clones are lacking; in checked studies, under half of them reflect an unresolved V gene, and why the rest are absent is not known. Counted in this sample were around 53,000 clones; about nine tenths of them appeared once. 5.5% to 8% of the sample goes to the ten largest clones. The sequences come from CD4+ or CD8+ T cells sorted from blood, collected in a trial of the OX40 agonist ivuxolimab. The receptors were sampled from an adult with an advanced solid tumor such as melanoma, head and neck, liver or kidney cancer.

The CDR3: CASSGNRALTEAFF. The CDR3 nucleotides are TGTGCCAGCAGTGGAAACAGAGCCTTGACTGAAGCTTTCTTT. This sequence joins TRBV6-1 and TRBJ1-1; D is unclear. The CDR3 totals 14 residues. V was cut by 4 bases and J by 5 bases, with 14 bases left in between. CDR1 MNHNS and CDR2 SASEGT come from the germline V gene.

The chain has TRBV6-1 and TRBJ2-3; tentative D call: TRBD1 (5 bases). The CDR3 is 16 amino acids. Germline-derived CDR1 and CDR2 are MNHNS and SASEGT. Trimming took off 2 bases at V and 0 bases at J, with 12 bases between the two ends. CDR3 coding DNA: TGTGCCAGCAGTGAAAGTGTAGGGGTTAGCACAGATACGCAGTATTTT. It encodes CASSESVGVSTDTQYF.

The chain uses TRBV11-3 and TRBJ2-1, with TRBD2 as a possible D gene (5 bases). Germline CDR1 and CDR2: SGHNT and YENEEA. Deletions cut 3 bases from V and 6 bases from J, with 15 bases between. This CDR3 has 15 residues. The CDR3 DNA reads TGTGCCAGCAGCTTCGGCGGAGGTTTCCTCAATGAGCAGTTCTTC. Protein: CASSFGGGFLNEQFF.

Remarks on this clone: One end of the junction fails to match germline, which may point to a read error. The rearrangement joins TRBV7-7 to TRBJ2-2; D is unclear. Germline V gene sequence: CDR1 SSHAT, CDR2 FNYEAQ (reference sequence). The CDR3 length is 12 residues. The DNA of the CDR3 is TGTGCTAGCAGCCAAACACGCGGGGAGCTGTTTTTT. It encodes CASSQTRGELFF.

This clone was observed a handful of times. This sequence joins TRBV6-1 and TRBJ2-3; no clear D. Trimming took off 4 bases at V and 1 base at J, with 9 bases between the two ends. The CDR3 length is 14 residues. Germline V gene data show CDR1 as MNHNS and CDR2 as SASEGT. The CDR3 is CASSASAGTDTQYF. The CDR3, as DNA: TGTGCCAGCAGTGCCTCGGCAGGCACAGATACGCAGTATTTT.

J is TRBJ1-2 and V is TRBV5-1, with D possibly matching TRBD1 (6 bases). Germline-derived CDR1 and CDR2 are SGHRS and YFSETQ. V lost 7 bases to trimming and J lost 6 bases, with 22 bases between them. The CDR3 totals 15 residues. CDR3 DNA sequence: TGCGCCAGCCGACCGATGGGGGGCGCACATAATGGCTACACCTTC. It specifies CASRPMGGAHNGYTF.

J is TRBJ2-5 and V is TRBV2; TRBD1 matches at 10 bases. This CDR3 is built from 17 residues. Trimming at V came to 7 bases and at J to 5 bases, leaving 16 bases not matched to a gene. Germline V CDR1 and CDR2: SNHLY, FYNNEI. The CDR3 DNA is TGTGCCAGCAAAGACAGGGGGCGAAGCGGGATAAGGGAGACCCAGTACTTC. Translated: CASKDRGRSGIRETQYF.

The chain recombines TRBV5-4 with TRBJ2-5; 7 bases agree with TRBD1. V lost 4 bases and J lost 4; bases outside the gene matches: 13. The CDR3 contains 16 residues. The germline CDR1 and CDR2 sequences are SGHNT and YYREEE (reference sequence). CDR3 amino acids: CASSLTGETGRETQYF. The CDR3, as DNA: TGTGCCAGCAGCCTAACAGGGGAAACGGGTCGAGAGACCCAGTACTTC.

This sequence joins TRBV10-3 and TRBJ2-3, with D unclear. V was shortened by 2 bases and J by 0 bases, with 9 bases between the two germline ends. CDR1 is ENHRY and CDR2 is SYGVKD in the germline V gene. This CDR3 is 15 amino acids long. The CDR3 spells CAISEIPTSTDTQYF. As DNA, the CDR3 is TGTGCCATCAGTGAGATCCCTACTAGCACAGATACGCAGTATTTT.

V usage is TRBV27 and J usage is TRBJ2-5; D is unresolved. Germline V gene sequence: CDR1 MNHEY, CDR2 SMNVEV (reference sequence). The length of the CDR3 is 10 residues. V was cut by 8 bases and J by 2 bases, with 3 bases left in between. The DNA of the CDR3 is TGTGCCAGCGGGCAAGAGACCCAGTACTTC. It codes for CASGQETQYF.

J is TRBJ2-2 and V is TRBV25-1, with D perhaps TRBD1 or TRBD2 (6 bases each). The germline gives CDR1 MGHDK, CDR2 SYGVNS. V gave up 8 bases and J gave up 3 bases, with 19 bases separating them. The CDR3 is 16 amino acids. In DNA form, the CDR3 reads TGTGCCAGCTCTTGGGGGGCAGGGACCCACACCGGGGAGCTGTTTTTT. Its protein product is CASSWGAGTHTGELFF.

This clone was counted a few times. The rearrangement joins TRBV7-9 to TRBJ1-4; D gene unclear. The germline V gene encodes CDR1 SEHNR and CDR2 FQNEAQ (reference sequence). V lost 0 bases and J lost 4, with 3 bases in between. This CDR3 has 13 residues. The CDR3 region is CASSLAGNEKLFF. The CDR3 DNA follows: TGTGCCAGCAGCTTAGCGGGTAATGAAAAACTGTTTTTT. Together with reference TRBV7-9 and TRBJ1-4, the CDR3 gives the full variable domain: DTGVSQNPRHKITKRGQNVTFRCDPISEHNRLYWYRQTLGQGPEFLTYFQNEAQLEKSRLLSDRFSAERPKGSFSTLEIQRTEQGDSAMYLCASSLAGNEKLFFGSGTQLSVL.

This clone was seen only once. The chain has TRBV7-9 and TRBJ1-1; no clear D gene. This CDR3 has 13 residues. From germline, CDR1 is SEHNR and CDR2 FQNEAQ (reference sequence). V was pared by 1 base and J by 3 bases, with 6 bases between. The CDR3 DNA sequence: TGTGCCAGCAGCTTAGTCACGGACACTGAAGCTTTCTTT. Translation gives CASSLVTDTEAFF.

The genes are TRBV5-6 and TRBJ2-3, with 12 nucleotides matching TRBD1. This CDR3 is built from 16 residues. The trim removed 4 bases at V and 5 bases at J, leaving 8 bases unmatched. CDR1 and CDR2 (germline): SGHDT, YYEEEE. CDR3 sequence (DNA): TGTGCCAGCAGCCTTCCGGGACAGGGGGCTATAGATACGCAGTATTTT. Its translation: CASSLPGQGAIDTQYF.

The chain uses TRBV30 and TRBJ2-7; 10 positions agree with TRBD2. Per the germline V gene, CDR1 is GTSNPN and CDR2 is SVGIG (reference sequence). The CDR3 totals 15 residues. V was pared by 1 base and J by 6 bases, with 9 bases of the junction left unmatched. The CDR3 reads CAWSAHLAGVSEQYF. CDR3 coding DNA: TGTGCCTGGAGTGCCCATCTAGCGGGAGTAAGCGAGCAGTACTTC.

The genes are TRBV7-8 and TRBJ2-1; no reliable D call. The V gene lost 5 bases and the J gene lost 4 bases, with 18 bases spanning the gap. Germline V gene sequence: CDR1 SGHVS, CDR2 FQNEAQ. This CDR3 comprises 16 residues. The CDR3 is CASSPPRQDPYNEQFF. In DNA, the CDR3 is TGTGCCAGCAGCCCCCCTAGGCAGGATCCTTACAATGAGCAGTTCTTC.

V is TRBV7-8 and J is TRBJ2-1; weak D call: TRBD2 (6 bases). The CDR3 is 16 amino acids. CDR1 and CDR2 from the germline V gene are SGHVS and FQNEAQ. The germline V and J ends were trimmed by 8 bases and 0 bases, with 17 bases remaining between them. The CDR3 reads CASWGNSGASYNEQFF. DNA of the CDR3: TGTGCCAGCTGGGGGAATAGCGGAGCCTCCTACAATGAGCAGTTCTTC.

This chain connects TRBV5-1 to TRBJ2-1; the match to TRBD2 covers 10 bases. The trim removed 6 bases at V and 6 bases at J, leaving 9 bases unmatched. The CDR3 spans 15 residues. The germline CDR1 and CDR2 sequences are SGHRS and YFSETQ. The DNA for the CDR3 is TGCGCCAGCACCGGAAGCGGGAGGGTTTCCAATGAGCAGTTCTTC. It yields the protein CASTGSGRVSNEQFF.

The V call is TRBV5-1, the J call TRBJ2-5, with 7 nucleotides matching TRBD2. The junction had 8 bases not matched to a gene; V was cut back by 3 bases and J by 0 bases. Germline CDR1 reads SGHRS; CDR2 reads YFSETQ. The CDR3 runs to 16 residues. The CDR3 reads CASSSSLLANQETQYF. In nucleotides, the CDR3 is TGCGCCAGCAGCTCCAGCCTACTAGCGAACCAAGAGACCCAGTACTTC. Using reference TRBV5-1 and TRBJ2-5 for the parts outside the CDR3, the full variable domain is KAGVTQTPRYLIKTRGQQVTLSCSPISGHRSVSWYQQTPGQGLQFLFEYFSETQRNKGNFPGRFSGRQFSNSRSEMNVSTLELGDSALYLCASSSSLLANQETQYFGPGTRLLVL.

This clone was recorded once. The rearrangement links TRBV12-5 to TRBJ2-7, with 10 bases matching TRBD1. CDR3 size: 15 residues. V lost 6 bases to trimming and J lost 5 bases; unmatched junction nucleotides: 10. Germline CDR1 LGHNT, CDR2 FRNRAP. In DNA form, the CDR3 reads TGTGCTAGTGGAACCCTCGACAGGGGGCGAAACGAGCAGTACTTC. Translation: CASGTLDRGRNEQYF.

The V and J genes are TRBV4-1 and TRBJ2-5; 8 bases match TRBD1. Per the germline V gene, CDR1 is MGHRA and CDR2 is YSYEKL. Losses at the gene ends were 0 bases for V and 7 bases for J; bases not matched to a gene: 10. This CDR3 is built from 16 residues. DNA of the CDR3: TGCGCCAGCAGCCAAGATATGGGCAGGGGGCGCGCGACCCAGTACTTC. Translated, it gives CASSQDMGRGRATQYF.

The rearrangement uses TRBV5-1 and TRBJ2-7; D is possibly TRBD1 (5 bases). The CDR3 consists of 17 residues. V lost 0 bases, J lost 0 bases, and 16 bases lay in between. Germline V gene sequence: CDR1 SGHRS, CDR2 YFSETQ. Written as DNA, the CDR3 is TGCGCCAGCAGCTTGGCCGGTGGGCACGGACACTCCTACGAGCAGTACTTC. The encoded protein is CASSLAGGHGHSYEQYF.

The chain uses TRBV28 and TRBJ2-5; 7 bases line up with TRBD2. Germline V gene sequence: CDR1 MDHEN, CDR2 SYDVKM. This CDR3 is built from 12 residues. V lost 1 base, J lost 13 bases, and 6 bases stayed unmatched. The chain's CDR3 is CASSLFAGAMYF. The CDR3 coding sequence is TGTGCCAGCAGTTTATTCGCGGGAGCCATGTACTTC.

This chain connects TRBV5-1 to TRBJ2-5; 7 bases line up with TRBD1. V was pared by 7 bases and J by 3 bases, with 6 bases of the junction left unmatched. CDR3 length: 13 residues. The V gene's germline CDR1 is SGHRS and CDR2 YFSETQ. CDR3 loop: CASQGTVKETQYF. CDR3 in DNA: TGCGCCAGCCAGGGGACAGTTAAAGAGACCCAGTACTTC.